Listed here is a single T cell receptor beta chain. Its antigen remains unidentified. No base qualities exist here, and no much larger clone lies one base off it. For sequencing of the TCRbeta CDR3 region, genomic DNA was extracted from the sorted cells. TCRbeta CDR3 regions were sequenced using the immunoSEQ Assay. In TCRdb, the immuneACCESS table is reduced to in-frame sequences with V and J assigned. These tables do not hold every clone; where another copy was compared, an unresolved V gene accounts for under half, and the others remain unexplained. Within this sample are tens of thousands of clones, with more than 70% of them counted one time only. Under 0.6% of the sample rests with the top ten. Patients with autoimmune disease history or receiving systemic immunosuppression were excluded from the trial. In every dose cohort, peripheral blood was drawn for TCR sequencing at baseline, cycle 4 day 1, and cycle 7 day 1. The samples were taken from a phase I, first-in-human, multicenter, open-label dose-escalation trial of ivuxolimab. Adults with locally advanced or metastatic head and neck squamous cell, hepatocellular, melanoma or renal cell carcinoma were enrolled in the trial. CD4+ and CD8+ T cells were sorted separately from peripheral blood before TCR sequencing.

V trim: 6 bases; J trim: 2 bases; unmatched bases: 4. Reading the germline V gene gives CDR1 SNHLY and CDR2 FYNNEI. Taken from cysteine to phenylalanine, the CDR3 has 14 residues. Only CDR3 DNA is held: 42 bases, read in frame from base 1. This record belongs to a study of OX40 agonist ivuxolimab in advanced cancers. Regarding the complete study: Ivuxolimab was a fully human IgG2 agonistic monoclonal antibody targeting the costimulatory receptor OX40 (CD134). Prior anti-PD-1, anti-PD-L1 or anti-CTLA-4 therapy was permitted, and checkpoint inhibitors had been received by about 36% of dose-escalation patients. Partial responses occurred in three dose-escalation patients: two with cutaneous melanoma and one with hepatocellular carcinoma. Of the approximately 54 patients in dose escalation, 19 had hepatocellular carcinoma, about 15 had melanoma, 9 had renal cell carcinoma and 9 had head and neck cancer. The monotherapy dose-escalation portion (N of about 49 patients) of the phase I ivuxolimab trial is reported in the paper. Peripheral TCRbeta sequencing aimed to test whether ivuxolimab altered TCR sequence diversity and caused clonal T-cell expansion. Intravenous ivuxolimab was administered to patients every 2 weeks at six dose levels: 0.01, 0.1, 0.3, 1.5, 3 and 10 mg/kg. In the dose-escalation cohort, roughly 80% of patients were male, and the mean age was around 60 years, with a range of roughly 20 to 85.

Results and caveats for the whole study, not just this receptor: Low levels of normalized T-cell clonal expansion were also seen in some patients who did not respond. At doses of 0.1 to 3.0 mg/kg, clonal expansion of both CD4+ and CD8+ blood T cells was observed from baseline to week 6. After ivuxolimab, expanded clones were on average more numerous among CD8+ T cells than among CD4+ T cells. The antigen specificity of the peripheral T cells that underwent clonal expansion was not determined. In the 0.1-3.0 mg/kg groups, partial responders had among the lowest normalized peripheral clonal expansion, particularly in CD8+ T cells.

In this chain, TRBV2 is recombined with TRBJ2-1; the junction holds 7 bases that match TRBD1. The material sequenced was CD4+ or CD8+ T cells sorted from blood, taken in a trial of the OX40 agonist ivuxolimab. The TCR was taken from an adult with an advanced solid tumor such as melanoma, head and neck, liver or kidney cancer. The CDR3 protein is CASRGTATYNEQFF. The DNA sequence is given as TGTGCCAGCAGGGGGACAGCAACCTACAATGAGCAGTTCTTC. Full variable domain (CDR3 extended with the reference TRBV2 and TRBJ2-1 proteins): EPEVTQTPSHQVTQMGQEVILRCVPISNHLYFYWYRQILGQKVEFLVSFYNNEISEKSEIFDDQFSVERPDGSNFTLKIRSTKLEDSAMYFCASRGTATYNEQFFGPGTRLTVL.